Listed below are T cell receptor beta chains from one sample, sequenced in a study of T cell changes during pregnancy in multiple sclerosis. Assay: immunoSEQ multiplex PCR; the TCRdb copy retains only in-frame clones and omits some. The sample carries about 83,000 clones, nearly 95% recorded once. The sequenced sample was peripheral blood, obtained in the second trimester of pregnancy. These TCRs come from a female donor with multiple sclerosis, enrolled in a pregnancy study. CDR3s include the opening cysteine and the closing phenylalanine or tryptophan. Fields, in order: J gene, V gene, D gene, clone size, CDR3 protein, CDR3 DNA. The D gene is left open where the match is weak. A row's size may be missing; if present it is once, few, many or a size class.

j_call: TRBJ2-7; v_call: TRBV21-1; d_call: -; clone_size: -; cdr3_aa: CASSKAPVSGYEQYF; cdr3_nt: TGTGCCAGCAGCAAAGCTCCCGTTAGCGGCTACGAGCAGTACTTC
j_call: TRBJ2-7; v_call: TRBV23-1; d_call: TRBD2; clone_size: -; cdr3_aa: CASSQEKTSGRSYEQYF; cdr3_nt: TGCGCCAGCAGTCAAGAAAAGACTAGCGGGAGATCCTACGAGCAGTACTTC
j_call: TRBJ1-2; v_call: TRBV19; d_call: -; clone_size: -; cdr3_aa: CASSFAGRNYGYTF; cdr3_nt: TGTGCCAGTAGTTTCGCGGGACGCAACTATGGCTACACCTTC
j_call: TRBJ1-5; v_call: TRBV19; d_call: -; clone_size: -; cdr3_aa: CASSMTGSDQPQHF; cdr3_nt: TGTGCCAGTAGTATGACAGGATCCGATCAGCCCCAGCATTTT
j_call: TRBJ1-3; v_call: TRBV7-2; d_call: -; clone_size: -; cdr3_aa: CASSLGQPGGNTIYF; cdr3_nt: TGTGCCAGCAGCTTAGGACAGCCCGGGGGAAACACCATATATTTT
j_call: TRBJ1-2; v_call: TRBV7-9; d_call: -; clone_size: -; cdr3_aa: CASSFPRDGYTF; cdr3_nt: TGTGCCAGCAGCTTCCCCAGGGATGGCTACACCTTC
j_call: TRBJ1-2; v_call: TRBV4-2; d_call: -; clone_size: -; cdr3_aa: CASSPGVGYTF; cdr3_nt: TGTGCCAGCAGCCCAGGGGTCGGCTACACCTTC
j_call: TRBJ2-1; v_call: TRBV30; d_call: -; clone_size: -; cdr3_aa: CAWRLDGNEQFF; cdr3_nt: TGTGCCTGGAGACTAGATGGCAATGAGCAGTTCTTC
j_call: TRBJ1-4; v_call: TRBV6-6; d_call: -; clone_size: -; cdr3_aa: CASSYLSSVDEKLFF; cdr3_nt: TGTGCCAGCAGTTACTTGAGTTCGGTGGATGAAAAACTGTTTTTT
j_call: TRBJ2-5; v_call: TRBV7-6; d_call: TRBD2; clone_size: -; cdr3_aa: CASSYQPASGRQETQYF; cdr3_nt: TGTGCCAGCAGCTACCAACCGGCTAGCGGGAGGCAAGAGACCCAGTACTTC
j_call: TRBJ1-2; v_call: TRBV6-5; d_call: -; clone_size: -; cdr3_aa: CASSWGHWNYGYTF; cdr3_nt: TGTGCCAGCAGTTGGGGACATTGGAACTATGGCTACACCTTC
j_call: TRBJ1-1; v_call: TRBV29-1; d_call: -; clone_size: -; cdr3_aa: CSVEVSWSGAFF; cdr3_nt: TGCAGCGTTGAAGTGAGTTGGTCGGGGGCTTTCTTT
j_call: TRBJ2-1; v_call: TRBV27; d_call: -; clone_size: -; cdr3_aa: CASSPTGTQINNEQFF; cdr3_nt: TGTGCCAGCAGTCCAACCGGGACTCAAATAAACAATGAGCAGTTCTTC
j_call: TRBJ2-7; v_call: TRBV5-1; d_call: TRBD2; clone_size: once; cdr3_aa: CASTLAGGDEQYF; cdr3_nt: TGCGCCAGCACCCTAGCGGGAGGGGACGAGCAGTACTTC
j_call: TRBJ2-5; v_call: TRBV10-1; d_call: TRBD2; clone_size: -; cdr3_aa: CATGLAGIETQYF; cdr3_nt: TGCGCCACCGGACTAGCGGGAATAGAGACCCAGTACTTC
j_call: TRBJ1-1; v_call: TRBV7-2; d_call: TRBD1; clone_size: -; cdr3_aa: CASSLDGQGGTEAFF; cdr3_nt: TGTGCCAGCAGCTTAGACGGACAGGGCGGCACTGAAGCTTTCTTT
j_call: TRBJ2-2; v_call: TRBV19; d_call: -; clone_size: few; cdr3_aa: CASSQRANTGELFF; cdr3_nt: TGTGCCAGTAGTCAGAGGGCGAACACCGGGGAGCTGTTTTTT
j_call: TRBJ2-7; v_call: TRBV7-9; d_call: -; clone_size: -; cdr3_aa: CASSSVAGEQYF; cdr3_nt: TGTGCCAGCAGCTCAGTGGCGGGCGAGCAGTACTTC
j_call: TRBJ2-6; v_call: TRBV27; d_call: TRBD2; clone_size: -; cdr3_aa: CASSLGGLSSGANVLTF; cdr3_nt: TGTGCCAGCAGTTTAGGGGGACTAAGCTCTGGGGCCAACGTCCTGACTTTC
j_call: TRBJ2-3; v_call: TRBV4-3; d_call: -; clone_size: -; cdr3_aa: CASSQYSPDTQYF; cdr3_nt: TGCGCCAGCAGCCAATACTCCCCAGATACGCAGTATTTT
j_call: TRBJ2-1; v_call: TRBV18; d_call: -; clone_size: -; cdr3_aa: CASSPYPLDEQFF; cdr3_nt: TGTGCCAGCTCACCATACCCATTAGATGAGCAGTTCTTC
j_call: TRBJ1-2; v_call: TRBV7-2; d_call: TRBD1; clone_size: once; cdr3_aa: CASSPWRPQGIKGYTF; cdr3_nt: TGTGCCAGCAGCCCCTGGCGCCCACAGGGGATAAAGGGCTACACCTTC
j_call: TRBJ2-1; v_call: TRBV5-1; d_call: -; clone_size: -; cdr3_aa: CASSLVVFGSDHYTYNEQFF; cdr3_nt: TGCGCCAGCAGCTTGGTAGTTTTTGGGTCAGATCACTATACGTACAATGAGCAGTTCTTC